The clone carrying this TCR beta chain was picked up many times. The target antigen is unknown. The data derive from a study of T cells in Graves' hyperthyroidism and ophthalmopathy. Researchers took RNA transcripts and amplified the TCR beta CDR3 regions from them. A first-round RT-PCR of the TCR CDR3 used the HTBI primer set. TCRdb fed the multiplex PCR reads into MiXCR, producing one record per CDR3 protein. The sample has roughly 560,000 distinct CDR3 sequences, under 15% seen once. Germline V gene lookup returns CDR1 SGHVS and CDR2 FQNEAQ. The CDR3 has 17 amino acids. Between the trimmed V and J ends, which lost 8 bases and 0 bases, there was a span of 19 bases. Study results and caveats: Ophthalmopathy and stable hyperthyroidism were told apart by a 13 V-J model. Blood held most thyroid clonotypes expanded above 0.001 frequency.

This rearrangement joins TRBV7-8 to TRBJ2-2; D gene ambiguous. The sample taken for sequencing was blood. The sequence was obtained from a woman in her forties with Graves' ophthalmopathy. CDR3: CASPSSSAWANTGELFF. CDR3 DNA: TGTGCCAGCCCCTCCTCGTCGGCTTGGGCGAACACCGGGGAGCTGTTTTTT.